A selection of T cell receptor beta chains follows, all from one sample in a study of graft-versus-host responses after intestinal transplantation. These receptors' antigens are unknown. Assay used: immunoSEQ multiplex PCR; TCRdb lists only in-frame clones, some missing. The sample lists about 99,000 clones, 85% to 95% occurring once. The sample in question was unstimulated CD8+ T cells sorted from spleen or lymph node cells, obtained before transplant. These receptors all come from a human donor who was the organ donor for an intestinal transplant. Both conserved end residues are part of each CDR3. A D gene is named only where the DNA matches it firmly. The size of a clone is reported for some rows only, either as once, few or many, or as a class for expanded clones.

D: TRBD2
J: TRBJ2-1
V: TRBV13
size: .
DNA: TGTGCCAGCAGCTTAGCACTAGCGGGGGGATACAATGAGCAGTTCTTC
CDR3: CASSLALAGGYNEQFF

D: .
J: TRBJ1-1
V: TRBV5-6
size: .
DNA: TGTGCCAGCAGCTCGGTAGCTACAGGGCTCCAAGTACACAGTGAAGCTTTCTTT
CDR3: CASSSVATGLQVHSEAFF

D: .
J: TRBJ1-1
V: TRBV20-1
size: .
DNA: TGCAGTGCTCACCGGGGGGCTGAAGCTTTCTTT
CDR3: CSAHRGAEAFF

D: .
J: TRBJ1-4
V: TRBV28
size: .
DNA: TGTGCCAGCAGTTGGAAGGGGCAGAAGGATGAAAAACTGTTTTTT
CDR3: CASSWKGQKDEKLFF

D: .
J: TRBJ2-2
V: TRBV27
size: .
DNA: TGTGCCAGCAGTTTGGGCCCCATCCCCGGGGAGCTGTTTTTT
CDR3: CASSLGPIPGELFF

D: TRBD2
J: TRBJ2-3
V: TRBV29-1
size: .
DNA: TGCAGCGTTGAATCTTTGAGGACTAGCAACACAGATACGCAGTATTTT
CDR3: CSVESLRTSNTDTQYF

D: .
J: TRBJ1-4
V: TRBV7-9
size: .
DNA: TGTGCCAGCAGCTTAGGTCTCGGGGAAAAACTGTTTTTT
CDR3: CASSLGLGEKLFF

D: .
J: TRBJ1-2
V: TRBV4-1
size: .
DNA: TGCGCCAGCACCCAAGGGGAGATAGGCTATGGCTACACCTTC
CDR3: CASTQGEIGYGYTF

D: .
J: TRBJ2-1
V: TRBV2
size: .
DNA: TGTGCCAGCAGTGCATTACTCTCAACCTCCTACAATGAGCAGTTCTTC
CDR3: CASSALLSTSYNEQFF

D: .
J: TRBJ1-6
V: TRBV7-2
size: .
DNA: TGTGCCAGCAGCTCAAACTCTCCCTCATTGAATTCACCCCTCCACTTT
CDR3: CASSSNSPSLNSPLHF

D: .
J: TRBJ1-5
V: TRBV19
size: .
DNA: TGTGCCAGTCAACAGTATAGCAATCAGCCCCAGCATTTT
CDR3: CASQQYSNQPQHF

D: .
J: TRBJ1-2
V: TRBV9
size: .
DNA: TGTGCCAGCAGCCCAGGTTCCGTTCTTTCGTCTGGCTACACCTTC
CDR3: CASSPGSVLSSGYTF

D: TRBD1
J: TRBJ1-2
V: TRBV5-5
size: .
DNA: TGTGCCAGCAGCCGGACAGGGGGTGCCCTCCACTATGGCTACACCTTC
CDR3: CASSRTGGALHYGYTF

D: TRBD1
J: TRBJ1-5
V: TRBV9
size: .
DNA: TGTGCCAGCAGCGTGACAGGGAATAGCAATCAGCCCCAGCATTTT
CDR3: CASSVTGNSNQPQHF

D: .
J: TRBJ2-7
V: TRBV11-1
size: .
DNA: TGTGCCAGCAGCTTAACAGGTGGGAGGAACGAGCAGTACTTC
CDR3: CASSLTGGRNEQYF

D: .
J: TRBJ2-1
V: TRBV6-4
size: once
DNA: TGTGCCAGCAGTTCCACAGGGCTTGAGCAGTTCTTC
CDR3: CASSSTGLEQFF

D: .
J: TRBJ1-1
V: TRBV5-1
size: .
DNA: TGCGCCAGCAGCTCCCGACAGACTGAAGCTTTCTTT
CDR3: CASSSRQTEAFF

D: TRBD1
J: TRBJ2-7
V: TRBV2
size: .
DNA: TGTGCCAGCAGCGATCAGACAGGGGGGGACTACGAGCAGTACTTC
CDR3: CASSDQTGGDYEQYF

D: TRBD2
J: TRBJ2-5
V: TRBV5-4
size: .
DNA: TGTGCCAGCAGCCAACACTCGATGTTGGCGGGGGACCAAGAGACCCAGTACTTC
CDR3: CASSQHSMLAGDQETQYF

D: .
J: TRBJ1-2
V: TRBV18
size: .
DNA: TGTGCCAGCTCACCACGATGGGCCAGGGGCCATGGCTACACCTTC
CDR3: CASSPRWARGHGYTF

D: .
J: TRBJ2-3
V: TRBV5-5
size: .
DNA: TGTGCCAGCAGCTTATTCGAGGGCCTCACAGATACGCAGTATTTT
CDR3: CASSLFEGLTDTQYF

D: TRBD2
J: TRBJ2-7
V: TRBV6-5
size: .
DNA: TGTGCCAGCAGAGAACTAGCGGCCTCCTACGAGCAGTACTTC
CDR3: CASRELAASYEQYF

D: .
J: TRBJ1-4
V: TRBV7-9
size: .
DNA: TGTGCCAGCAGCCCCCCCCCTTGGCCTCAGAACGAAAAACTGTTTTTT
CDR3: CASSPPPWPQNEKLFF

D: .
J: TRBJ2-5
V: TRBV11-2
size: .
DNA: TGTGCCAGCAGCCTCCGGCCAAAGGGGGAAGAGACCCAGTACTTC
CDR3: CASSLRPKGEETQYF

D: TRBD2
J: TRBJ2-7
V: TRBV27
size: once
DNA: TGTGCCAGCAGTGGGAGCGGGAGGGTTTACGAGCAGTACTTC
CDR3: CASSGSGRVYEQYF

D: TRBD2
J: TRBJ2-7
V: TRBV2
size: .
DNA: TGTGCCATCGGACGCCTAGCGGGGGCCTCCTACGAGCAGTACTTC
CDR3: CAIGRLAGASYEQYF

D: TRBD1
J: TRBJ1-3
V: TRBV5-1
size: .
DNA: TGCGCCAGCAGCTTGGGCCTGGGGACAGGCGGAAACACCATATATTTT
CDR3: CASSLGLGTGGNTIYF

D: .
J: TRBJ1-1
V: TRBV6-5
size: .
DNA: TGTGCCAGCAGTTACGGTCCAGCGCCAAACACTGAAGCTTTCTTT
CDR3: CASSYGPAPNTEAFF

D: TRBD1
J: TRBJ2-1
V: TRBV10-3
size: .
DNA: TGTGCCATCAGTGAGTCAGAGGGGGCCGGGTATGAGCAGTTCTTC
CDR3: CAISESEGAGYEQFF

D: .
J: TRBJ1-1
V: TRBV28
size: .
DNA: TGTGCCAGCAGTCAGAATCCGACATTCGTAGGAATGAACACTGAAGCTTTCTTT
CDR3: CASSQNPTFVGMNTEAFF

D: TRBD2
J: TRBJ2-5
V: TRBV13
size: .
DNA: TGTGCCAGCAGCTCCCAGTTGTCAGCGGGGGAGACCCAGTACTTC
CDR3: CASSSQLSAGETQYF